The present T cell receptor beta chain was sequenced within a study of post-analysis software for immune sequencing data. General study results and limits: About five TRBV segments appeared more often in patients than in controls, and TRBV5-6, TRBV5-1 and TRBV20-1 were among these. Same-batch preparations were strongly co-clustered by F measure.

This CDR3 has 15 amino acids. Germline CDR1 and CDR2: SGHDT and YYEEEE. With V trimmed by 4 bases and J by 4 bases, 5 bases remained unmatched. TCR beta cDNA libraries included unique molecular identifiers. TCRdb called the PCR reads again in MiXCR, with one record for every CDR3 protein. The table records 180,000 or so distinct CDR3 sequences, 25% to 35% of them present only once. Comments on this clonotype: Its antigen is not identified.

The sequenced material came from blood. The source of this sequence is a girl under 18 with multiple sclerosis. V and J are TRBV5-6 and TRBJ2-1; 10 nucleotides align to TRBD2. CDR3 residues: CASSGGTSVYNEQFF. Written as DNA, the CDR3 is TGTGCCAGCAGCGGCGGGACTAGCGTTTACAATGAGCAGTTCTTC.